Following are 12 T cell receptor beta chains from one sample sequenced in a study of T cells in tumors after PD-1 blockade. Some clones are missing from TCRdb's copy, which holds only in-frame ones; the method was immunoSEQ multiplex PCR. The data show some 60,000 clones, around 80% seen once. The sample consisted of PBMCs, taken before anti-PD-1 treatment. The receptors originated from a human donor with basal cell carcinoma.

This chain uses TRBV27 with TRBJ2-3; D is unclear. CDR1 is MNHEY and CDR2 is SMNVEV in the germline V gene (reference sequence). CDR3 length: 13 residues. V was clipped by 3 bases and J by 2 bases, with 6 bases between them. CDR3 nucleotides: TGTGCCAGCAGTTTGGGTAACACAGATACGCAGTATTTT. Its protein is CASSLGNTDTQYF.

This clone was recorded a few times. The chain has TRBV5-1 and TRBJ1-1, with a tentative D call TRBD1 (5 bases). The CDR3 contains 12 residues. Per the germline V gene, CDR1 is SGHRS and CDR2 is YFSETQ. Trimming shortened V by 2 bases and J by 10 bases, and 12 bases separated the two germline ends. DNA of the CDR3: TGCGCCAGCAGCTTAGATCTCGGGGGAGCTTTCTTT. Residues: CASSLDLGGAFF.

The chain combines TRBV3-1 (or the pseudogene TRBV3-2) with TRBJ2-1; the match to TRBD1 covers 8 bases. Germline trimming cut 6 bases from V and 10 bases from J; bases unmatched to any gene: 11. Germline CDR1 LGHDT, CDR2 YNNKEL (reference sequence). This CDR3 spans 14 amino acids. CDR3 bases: TGTGCCAGCAGTGGGACAGGCCGAGTTCGGGAGCAGTTCTTC. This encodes CASSGTGRVREQFF.

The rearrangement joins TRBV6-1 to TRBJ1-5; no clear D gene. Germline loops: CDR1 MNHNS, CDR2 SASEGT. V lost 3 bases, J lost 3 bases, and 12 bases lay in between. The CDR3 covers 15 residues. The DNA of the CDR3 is TGTGCCAGCAGTGAGTATCCTCCCTTCAATCAGCCCCAGCATTTT. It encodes CASSEYPPFNQPQHF.

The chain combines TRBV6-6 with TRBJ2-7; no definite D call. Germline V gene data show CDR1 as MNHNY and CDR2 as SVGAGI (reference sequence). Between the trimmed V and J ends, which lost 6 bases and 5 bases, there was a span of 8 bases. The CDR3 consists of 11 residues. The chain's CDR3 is CASSLKDEQYF. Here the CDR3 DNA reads TGTGCCAGCAGCTTGAAGGACGAGCAGTACTTC.

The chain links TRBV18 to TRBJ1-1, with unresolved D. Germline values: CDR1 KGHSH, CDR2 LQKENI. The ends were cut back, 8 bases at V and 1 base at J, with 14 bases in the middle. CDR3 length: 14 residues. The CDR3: CASTLSPQNTEAFF. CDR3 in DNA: TGTGCCAGCACTCTCTCTCCACAGAACACTGAAGCTTTCTTT.

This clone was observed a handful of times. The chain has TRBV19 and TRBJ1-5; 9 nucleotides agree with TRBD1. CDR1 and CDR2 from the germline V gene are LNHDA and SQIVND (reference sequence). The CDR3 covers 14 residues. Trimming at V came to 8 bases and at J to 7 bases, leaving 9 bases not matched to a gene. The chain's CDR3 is CASRDRDPLQPQHF. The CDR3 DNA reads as TGTGCCAGTCGGGACAGGGACCCTTTGCAGCCCCAGCATTTT. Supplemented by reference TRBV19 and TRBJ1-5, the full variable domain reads DGGITQSPKYLFRKEGQNVTLSCEQNLNHDAMYWYRQDPGQGLRLIYYSQIVNDFQKGDIAEGYSVSREKKESFPLTVTSAQKNPTAFYLCASRDRDPLQPQHFGDGTRLSIL.

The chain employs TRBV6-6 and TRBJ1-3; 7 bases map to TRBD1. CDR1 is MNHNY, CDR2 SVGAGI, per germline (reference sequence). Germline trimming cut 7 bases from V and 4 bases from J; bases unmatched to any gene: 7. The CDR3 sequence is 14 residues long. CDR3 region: CASIPGQLGNTIYF. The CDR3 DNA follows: TGTGCCAGCATCCCGGGACAGCTAGGAAACACCATATATTTT.

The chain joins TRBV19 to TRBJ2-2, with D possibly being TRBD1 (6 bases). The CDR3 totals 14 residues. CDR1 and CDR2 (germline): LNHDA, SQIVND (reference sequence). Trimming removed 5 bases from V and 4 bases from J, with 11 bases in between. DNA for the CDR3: TGTGCCAGTAGTCCCAGAGGGGGCACCGGGGAGCTGTTTTTT. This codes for CASSPRGGTGELFF.

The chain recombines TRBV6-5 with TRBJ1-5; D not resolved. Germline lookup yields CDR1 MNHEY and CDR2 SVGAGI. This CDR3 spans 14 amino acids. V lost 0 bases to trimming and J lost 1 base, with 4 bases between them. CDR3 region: CASSYSGSNQPQHF. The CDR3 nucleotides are TGTGCCAGCAGTTACTCCGGGAGCAATCAGCCCCAGCATTTT.

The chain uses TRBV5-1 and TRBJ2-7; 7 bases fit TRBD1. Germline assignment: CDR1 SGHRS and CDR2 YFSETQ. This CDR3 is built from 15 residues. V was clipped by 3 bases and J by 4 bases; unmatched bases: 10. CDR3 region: CASSSYRTGHYEQYF. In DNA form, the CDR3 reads TGCGCCAGCAGCTCCTACCGGACAGGACATTACGAGCAGTACTTC.

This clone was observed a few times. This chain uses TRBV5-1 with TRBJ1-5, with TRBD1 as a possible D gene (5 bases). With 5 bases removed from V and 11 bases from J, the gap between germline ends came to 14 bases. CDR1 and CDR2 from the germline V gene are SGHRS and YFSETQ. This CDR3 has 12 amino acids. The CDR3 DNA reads TGCGCCAGCAGAACAGGCGGGGGTTCCCAGCATTTT. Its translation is CASRTGGGSQHF.